The present T cell receptor beta chain was sequenced within a study of blood T cell repertoires in COVID-19. The overall study: Sample material is recorded as cDNA or gDNA derived from T cells, B-cell-depleted T cells, or PBMCs.

Per the original methods: Amplification of reference gene primers was used by the study to estimate nucleated cell counts. Sequencing used immunoSEQ multiplex PCR; TCRdb keeps in-frame clones, though not all of them. V, J and clone size reflect that table, while D and trimming were determined from the DNA. The profile shows more than 90,000 clones, around 72% of them singletons. This receptor was taken from a woman aged 60-75 years in a cohort sampled during active or convalescent COVID-19. The sequencing input was peripheral blood.

The CDR3 sequence is CSVAAGGPGEQFF. DNA of the CDR3: TGCAGCGTAGCAGCGGGGGGGCCGGGCGAGCAGTTCTTC. J is TRBJ2-1 and V is TRBV29-1, with 10 bases fitting TRBD2. The CDR3 spans 13 residues. CDR1 SQVTM and CDR2 ANQGSEA come from the germline V gene. With V trimmed by 6 bases and J by 10 bases, 9 bases remained unmatched.